This TCR beta chain was sequenced during a study of blood T cell repertoires in COVID-19. Per the study methods: Nucleated cell counts were estimated from reference gene primer amplification. TCRdb's table, derived via immunoSEQ multiplex PCR, lists solely in-frame clones and lacks some. V and J calls and clone size come straight from that table; D and trimming were deduced from the DNA. The sample holds about 150,000 clones; under 90% are singletons and the top ten take under 0.75%. This CDR3 region has 15 residues. The ends were cut back, 3 bases at V and 2 bases at J, with 13 bases in the middle. From germline, CDR1 is KGHDR and CDR2 SFDVKD. The count of this clone is one.

The gene calls are TRBV24-1 and TRBJ2-7, with a tentative D call TRBD2 (6 bases). This clonotype was sampled from a man in his 60s with acute or convalescent COVID-19. Material for sequencing was peripheral blood. The CDR3 DNA sequence: TGTGCCACCAGTGATCGGGGTAGCGGAACCTACGAGCAGTACTTC. Amino acid sequence: CATSDRGSGTYEQYF.